Listed below are T cell receptor beta chains from one sample, sequenced in a study of T cell responses to AZD1222 COVID-19 vaccine. TCRdb's table, derived via immunoSEQ multiplex PCR, lists solely in-frame clones and lacks some. This table has roughly 120,000 clones, 85% to 90% appearing once. Sequenced here: peripheral blood, sampled 28 days after the second AZD1222 dose. These TCRs come from an adult who received the AZD1222 COVID-19 vaccine. CDR3s include the opening cysteine and the closing phenylalanine or tryptophan. Each record gives: D gene, J gene, V gene, CDR3 DNA, CDR3 protein. D genes are given only for firm matches.

D: TRBD2
J: TRBJ2-5
V: TRBV6-4
DNA: TGTGCCAGCAGTGACGCGGGGGGGACGGTCCAGTACTTC
CDR3: CASSDAGGTVQYF

D: NA
J: TRBJ2-1
V: TRBV11-1
DNA: TGTGCCAGCAGCTTAGTTCTAACGGCTTACAATGAGCAGTTCTTC
CDR3: CASSLVLTAYNEQFF

D: NA
J: TRBJ1-5
V: TRBV19
DNA: TGTGCCAGTAGTCCATGGGGGCTGGGGCAGCCCCAGCATTTT
CDR3: CASSPWGLGQPQHF

D: NA
J: TRBJ2-2
V: TRBV11-3
DNA: TGTGCCAGCAGCTCGGGACCGACGAACACCGGGGAGCTGTTTTTT
CDR3: CASSSGPTNTGELFF

D: TRBD2
J: TRBJ2-5
V: TRBV5-4
DNA: TGTGCCAGCAGCACCTCCGGGAGGTGGGAGACCCAGTACTTC
CDR3: CASSTSGRWETQYF

D: TRBD1
J: TRBJ2-1
V: TRBV12-3/TRBV12-4
DNA: TGTGCCAGCAGTCCACAGGGGAACAATGAGCAGTTCTTC
CDR3: CASSPQGNNEQFF

D: NA
J: TRBJ1-2
V: TRBV27
DNA: TGTGCCAGCAGGACGGGGGGGGAGATAGATGGCTACACCTTC
CDR3: CASRTGGEIDGYTF

D: TRBD2
J: TRBJ2-5
V: TRBV2
DNA: TGTGCCAGCGGGATAGCGGGGGACCGGATAGAGACCCAGTACTTC
CDR3: CASGIAGDRIETQYF

D: NA
J: TRBJ1-6
V: TRBV6-6
DNA: TGTGCCAGCACCCTAGGGGGGGAGTCTAATTCACCCCTCCACTTT
CDR3: CASTLGGESNSPLHF

D: TRBD1
J: TRBJ1-1
V: TRBV18
DNA: TGTGCCAGCTCACCAGCAACAGGGGATCCCAAAGCTTTCTTT
CDR3: CASSPATGDPKAFF

D: TRBD1
J: TRBJ1-2
V: TRBV11-3
DNA: TGTGCCAGCAGCTCGGACAGGGGCTATGGCTACACCTTC
CDR3: CASSSDRGYGYTF

D: TRBD1
J: TRBJ1-4
V: TRBV19
DNA: TGTGCCAGTAGTACGACAGGGGTAAATGAAAAACTGTTTTTT
CDR3: CASSTTGVNEKLFF

D: NA
J: TRBJ2-5
V: TRBV6-6
DNA: TGTGCCAGCAGTAGCCAGGGGCAGGCTCAAGAGACCCAGTACTTC
CDR3: CASSSQGQAQETQYF

D: NA
J: TRBJ2-7
V: TRBV7-2
DNA: TGTGCCAGCAGCTTGGGGGCGTACGGGGGGACCTACGAGCAGTACTTC
CDR3: CASSLGAYGGTYEQYF

D: NA
J: TRBJ2-1
V: TRBV6-5
DNA: TGTGCCAGCAGCCCCTGGCGGGGCTACTACAATGAGCAGTTCTTC
CDR3: CASSPWRGYYNEQFF